This T cell receptor (beta chain) was obtained from a study of T-cell reconstitution after alpha-beta-depleted transplantation in children. Unique molecular identifiers were incorporated when the TCRbeta library was constructed. TCRdb called the PCR reads again in MiXCR, with one record for every CDR3 protein. The data show 85,000 to 120,000 distinct CDR3 sequences, 5% to 6% seen once. General study findings and limits: Day-60 TCRbeta diversity that was high in some patients was derived from surviving recipient T cells and thymic progenitors.

The V gene's germline CDR1 is MNHEY and CDR2 SVGAGI. The CDR3 covers 13 residues. V was shortened by 2 bases and J by 1 base, with 5 bases between the two germline ends. This clonotype was observed at least ten times. Its antigen is unidentified. Sequencing used PBMCs, mostly from graft donor cells, obtained 60 days after TCRalphabeta/CD19-depleted stem cell transplant. V and J are TRBV6-5 and TRBJ2-5; D gene ambiguous. The TCR comes from a female patient aged 2-15 years who had a stem cell transplant for Fanconi anemia, so the T cells may come from the graft donor. The CDR3 DNA reads TGTGCCAGCAGTTACCGGCGCCAAGAGACCCAGTACTTC. Protein: CASSYRRQETQYF.